These 17 T cell receptor beta chains share one sample of origin, sequenced in a study of T cell responses to AZD1222 COVID-19 vaccine. Sequenced by immunoSEQ multiplex PCR; TCRdb stores in-frame clones only, minus some. Altogether about 100,000 clones are present, more than 70% being singletons, with the ten largest covering over 15%. This sample comprised peripheral blood, obtained on day 0 of AZD1222 vaccination. These receptors came from an adult in good health.

This chain links TRBV5-1 with TRBJ2-3, with D unresolved. In germline, CDR1 is SGHRS, CDR2 YFSETQ. V lost 3 bases and J lost 2, with 13 bases in between. There are 15 residues in the CDR3. CDR3 region: CASSSLRLDTDTQYF. The CDR3 region has the DNA TGCGCCAGCAGCTCCCTTCGACTCGACACAGATACGCAGTATTTT.

This clone has just one count. The chain employs TRBV4-2 and TRBJ1-2; 8 bases fit TRBD1. After removal of 3 bases from V and 6 bases from J, the junction contained 3 bases not matched to a gene. Germline V gene lookup returns CDR1 LGHNA and CDR2 YNFKEQ. This CDR3 spans 13 amino acids. CDR3: CASSQRQGNGYTF. DNA for the CDR3: TGTGCCAGCAGCCAGAGACAGGGGAATGGCTACACCTTC.

The V call is TRBV6-6, the J call TRBJ2-7; D could derive from TRBD1 or TRBD2 (6 bases each). This CDR3 spans 20 amino acids. Trimming shortened V by 6 bases and J by 1 base, and 31 bases separated the two germline ends. CDR1 is MNHNY, CDR2 SVGAGI, per germline (reference sequence). CDR3 sequence (DNA): TGTGCCAGCAGCCATCAAGGGGGGCCAGCTAGGGTCGGGGCATCCTACGAGCAGTACTTC. As protein: CASSHQGGPARVGASYEQYF.

The CDR3 region is CASSQVGGASGELFF. The DNA of the CDR3 is TGTGCCAGCAGCCAAGTGGGGGGCGCTTCCGGGGAGCTGTTTTTT. The rearrangement links TRBV14 to TRBJ2-2; D is possibly TRBD1 or TRBD2 (6 bases each). V gave up 1 base and J gave up 6 bases, with 12 bases separating them. CDR3 size: 15 residues. Germline CDR1 reads SGHDN; CDR2 reads FVKESK.

This chain uses TRBV7-9 with TRBJ1-1; no reliable D call. Germline loops: CDR1 SEHNR, CDR2 FQNEAQ (reference sequence). The length of the CDR3 is 15 residues. V lost 10 bases, J lost 0 bases, and 18 bases lay in between. The CDR3 loop reads CATAREGIMNTEAFF. In nucleotides, the CDR3 is TGTGCCACCGCACGGGAGGGAATCATGAACACTGAAGCTTTCTTT.

Details on this clone: Its ends do not fully match the called genes, so a read error is possible. The chain links TRBV3-1 (or the pseudogene TRBV3-2) to TRBJ1-4, with 8 positions matching TRBD1. This CDR3 spans 15 amino acids. The germline V gene encodes CDR1 LGHDT and CDR2 YNNKEL (reference sequence). The chain's CDR3 is CASSQAAGGREKLLF. CDR3 in DNA: TGTGCCAGCAGCCAAGCCGCAGGGGGCCGAGAAAAACTGCTTTTT.

The chain combines TRBV5-6 with TRBJ2-5; TRBD1 aligns across 8 bases. The CDR3 length is 15 residues. Germline V CDR1 and CDR2: SGHDT, YYEEEE. Germline trimming cut 0 bases from V and 5 bases from J; bases unmatched to any gene: 6. This CDR3 reads CASSLGQGSFETQYF. The DNA for the CDR3 is TGTGCCAGCAGCTTGGGACAGGGGAGTTTTGAGACCCAGTACTTC. Supplemented by reference TRBV5-6 and TRBJ2-5, the full variable domain reads DAGVTQSPTHLIKTRGQQVTLRCSPKSGHDTVSWYQQALGQGPQFIFQYYEEEERQRGNFPDRFSGHQFPNYSSELNVNALLLGDSALYLCASSLGQGSFETQYFGPGTRLLVL.

The chain links TRBV7-6 to TRBJ2-2; the D gene could be TRBD1 or TRBD2 (5 bases each). The CDR3 spans 16 residues. Germline V gene data show CDR1 as SGHVS and CDR2 as FNYEAQ. Trimming shortened V by 5 bases and J by 6 bases, and 19 bases separated the two germline ends. The chain's CDR3 is CASSPTRARAAGELFF. The DNA of the CDR3 is TGTGCCAGCAGCCCAACTAGGGCCAGGGCGGCCGGGGAGCTGTTTTTT.

The genes are TRBV11-2 and TRBJ2-1, with D unresolved. Trimming took 1 base from V and 6 from J, leaving 7 bases between them. CDR1 is SGHAT, CDR2 FQNNGV, per germline. This CDR3 contains 13 residues. The CDR3 DNA is TGTGCCAGCAGCTTAGCTCACATCAATGAGCAGTTCTTC. Amino acid sequence: CASSLAHINEQFF.

The V gene is TRBV18, the J gene TRBJ2-1, with TRBD2 identical over 7 bases. Germline CDR1 is KGHSH and CDR2 is LQKENI. CDR3 length equals 15 residues. The junction had 7 bases not matched to a gene; V was cut back by 1 base and J by 7 bases. CDR3 in DNA: TGTGCCAGCTCACCACGGAGTAGGGGAGGGAATGAGCAGTTCTTC. Translation gives CASSPRSRGGNEQFF.

The genes are TRBV28 and TRBJ1-1, with D tentatively TRBD1 (6 bases). CDR3 length: 12 amino acids. Between the trimmed V and J ends, which lost 5 bases and 3 bases, there was a span of 7 bases. Germline V gene sequence: CDR1 MDHEN, CDR2 SYDVKM. The CDR3 sequence: CASSAGDTEAFF. CDR3 nucleotides: TGTGCCAGCAGTGCAGGGGACACTGAAGCTTTCTTT.

The chain links TRBV6-5 to TRBJ1-1; D uncertain. The CDR3 sequence is 12 residues long. Trimming left V 6 bases short and J 4 bases short, with 9 bases between. Germline V CDR1 and CDR2: MNHEY, SVGAGI. As DNA, the CDR3 is TGTGCCAGCAGCCTGGAGACCACTGAAGCTTTCTTT. Translated: CASSLETTEAFF.

The V gene is TRBV12-3 or TRBV12-4, the J gene TRBJ1-5; D unresolved. CDR3 length: 13 residues. Trimming took 1 base from V and 7 from J, leaving 8 bases between them. The DNA of the CDR3 is TGTGCCAGCAGTTTAGATCCTCGGCAGCCCCAGCATTTT. Amino acids: CASSLDPRQPQHF.

The genes are TRBV2 and TRBJ2-3; D may be TRBD2 (5 bases). Deletions cut 8 bases from V and 0 bases from J, with 15 bases between. From germline, CDR1 is SNHLY and CDR2 FYNNEI. The CDR3 is 15 residues long. CDR3 DNA: TGTGCCAGCGAAATTGCGGGCGCGAGCACAGATACGCAGTATTTT. Its translation is CASEIAGASTDTQYF.

The chain has TRBV28 and TRBJ2-2, with TRBD2 matching 8 bases. V trimming: 5 bases; J trimming: 4 bases; junction bases outside the gene matches: 9. Germline values: CDR1 MDHEN, CDR2 SYDVKM. There are 16 residues in the CDR3. In nucleotides, the CDR3 is TGTGCCAGCAGTCCCCCGGGGGGGGCGGTCACCGGGGAGCTGTTTTTT. This translates into CASSPPGGAVTGELFF.

This rearrangement joins TRBV5-1 to TRBJ2-2, with TRBD2 matching 10 bases. The length of the CDR3 is 15 residues. CDR1 is SGHRS, CDR2 YFSETQ, per germline. V dropped 3 bases and J dropped 3; count of bases not matched to a gene: 2. CDR3 region: CASSSGTSDTGELFF. The CDR3 region has the DNA TGCGCCAGCAGCTCTGGGACTAGCGACACCGGGGAGCTGTTTTTT.

This clone has only one observation. The V call is TRBV24-1, the J call TRBJ1-2; D remains unclear. The CDR3 length is 13 residues. The germline V and J ends were trimmed by 6 bases and 0 bases, with 7 bases remaining between them. CDR1 is KGHDR, CDR2 SFDVKD, per germline. The CDR3 reads CATSHPANYGYTF. CDR3 sequence (DNA): TGTGCCACCAGTCACCCCGCTAACTATGGCTACACCTTC.